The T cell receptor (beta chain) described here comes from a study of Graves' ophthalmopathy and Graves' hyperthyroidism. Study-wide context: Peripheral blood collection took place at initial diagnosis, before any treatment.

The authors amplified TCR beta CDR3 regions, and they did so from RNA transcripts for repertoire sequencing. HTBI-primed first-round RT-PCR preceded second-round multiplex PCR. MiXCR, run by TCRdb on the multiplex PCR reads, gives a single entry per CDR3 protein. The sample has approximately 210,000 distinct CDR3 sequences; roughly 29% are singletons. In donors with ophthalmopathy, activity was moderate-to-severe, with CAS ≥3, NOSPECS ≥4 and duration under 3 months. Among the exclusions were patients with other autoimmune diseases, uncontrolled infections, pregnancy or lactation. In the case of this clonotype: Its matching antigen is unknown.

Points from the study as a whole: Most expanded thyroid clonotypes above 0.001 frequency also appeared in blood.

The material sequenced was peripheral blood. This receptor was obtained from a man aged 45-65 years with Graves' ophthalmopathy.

In DNA, the CDR3 is TGTGCCAGCAGACTCCCGGACAGCACTGAAGCTTTCTTT. Its protein product is CASRLPDSTEAFF. The chain is built from TRBV12-3 or TRBV12-4 and TRBJ1-1; D perhaps matches TRBD1 (6 bases). There are 13 residues in the CDR3. The ends were cut back, 6 bases at V and 4 bases at J, with 12 bases in the middle.